This T cell receptor (beta chain) stems from a study of T cells after yellow fever vaccination. V lost 1 base to trimming and J lost 3 bases, with 10 bases between them. The CDR3 runs to 14 residues. In germline, CDR1 is MNHNS, CDR2 SASEGT. The TCR cDNA carried a universal primer site and UMIs from 5'RACE template switching. TCRdb reprocessed the 5' RACE reads via MiXCR and lists one record per CDR3 protein. The data hold 95,000 to 150,000 distinct CDR3 sequences, with over 8% observed a single time. This clonotype was seen a few times. Its antigen is not known. General study results and limits: Subsequent booster samples again held most clones from primary vaccination (roughly 95% CD4, about 86% CD8).

The J gene is TRBJ2-7, the V gene TRBV6-1, with D possibly matching TRBD1 (5 bases). The sequence was obtained from a man between 18 and 35 years old who received the YFV17D yellow fever vaccine. The sample consisted of CD8+ T cells sorted from PBMCs, taken on the day of the yellow fever booster vaccination. Here the CDR3 DNA reads TGTGCCAGCAGTGAAGTCCAGGGAATCTACGAGCAGTACGTC. Translation: CASSEVQGIYEQYV.